This T cell receptor beta chain stems from a study of T cell repertoires in cytomegalovirus infection. In the study overall: In the study, CMV epitopes included recently identified HLA-C-restricted and well-studied HLA-B-restricted ones.

TCRdb re-derived calls from the reads in MiXCR, one entry per CDR3 protein. Seen here are 110,000 to 150,000 distinct CDR3 sequences, roughly a third observed once, and the top ten hold about 56%. The CDR3 loop spans 14 amino acids. CDR1 and CDR2 from the germline V gene are SGHTA and FQGNSA. The table lists this clonotype with a count of one. Its antigen remains unidentified. Germline and junction disagree at one end, which may indicate a read error. Study-wide results and caveats: In two of eight donors, the top clonotype was HLA-C-restricted CMV-specific.

The receptor's source is a human donor in good health (CMV status not recorded). Some clones in this sample may be carry-over from other donors' samples. This sequence joins TRBV7-2 and TRBJ2-7, with 10 bases aligning to TRBD1. The starting material was CD8+ T cells from cultured PBMCs, obtained from culture after CMV antigen stimulation. In DNA form, the CDR3 reads TGTGCCAGCAGCTGGGGACAGGGGAGGAACGAGCAGTGCTTC. Protein product: CASSWGQGRNEQCF.